This T cell receptor (beta chain) was retrieved from a study of T-cell memory formation after mild COVID-19. TCRdb reanalysed the 5' RACE reads using MiXCR and keeps one entry per CDR3 protein. The sample lists under 600,000 distinct CDR3 sequences, about 20% occurring once. This CDR3 has 14 amino acids. V shed 4 bases, J shed 6 bases, and the junction held 7 bases outside the gene matches. The specimen was PBMCs or a T cell subset sorted from them (not recorded which). The chain combines TRBV12-3 or TRBV12-4 with TRBJ2-7; 9 nucleotides align to TRBD2. The TCR sequence derives from an adult woman who had mild COVID-19 (a few samples of this study predate the infection). Cell type and time point are not known. The CDR3 coding sequence is TGTGCCAGCAGTTCGTTCCTAGCGGGGAGCGAGCAGTACTTC. This translates into CASSSFLAGSEQYF.